Below, 18 T cell receptor delta chains from the same sample are listed, as sequenced in a study of Vδ1+ human thymocytes. Study observations and caveats: Thymic TRG and TRD repertoires appeared highly polyclonal, with Gaussian CDR3 length distributions.

The template was reverse-transcribed extracted RNA. The CDR3 regions were amplified by multiplex PCR from V-gene primers to a constant-region primer. TCRdb re-called the multiplex PCR reads with CATT. The profile covers some 73,000 delta-chain clones, with approximately 34% appearing a single time and 0.2% to 0.3% taken by the ten largest. Antigen specificity for these receptors is unknown. The sample was Vdelta1+ gamma-delta thymocytes from the thymus. Specified subset: FACS-sorted CD3+ TCRalphabeta- TCRVdelta1+ TCRVdelta2- thymocytes. Source of these receptors: a boy under two years old who had congenital heart surgery.

This clone was observed a handful of times. The V gene is TRDV1, the J gene TRDJ1, with D tentatively TRDD3 (8 bases). Per the germline V gene, CDR1 is TSWWSYY and CDR2 is QGS. Trimming pared 2 bases from V and 0 bases from J, leaving 46 bases between. This CDR3 has 27 residues. CDR3 in amino acids: CALGEGGPSYSFLLTGGRRGYTDKLIF. The CDR3 DNA follows: TGTGCTCTTGGGGAAGGTGGGCCGTCCTATTCCTTCCTGCTGACTGGGGGGCGAAGGGGCTACACCGATAAACTCATCTTT.

This chain joins TRAV29/DV5 and TRDJ1; the match to TRDD3 covers 8 bases. V was pared by 3 bases and J by 0 bases, with 19 bases of the junction left unmatched. In germline, CDR1 is NSMFDY, CDR2 ISSIKDK. The CDR3 has 19 amino acids. CDR3 loop: CAAKLHFPAGGEYTDKLIF. The CDR3 DNA reads TGTGCAGCAAAGCTACACTTCCCGGCTGGGGGAGAGTACACCGATAAACTCATCTTT.

The chain combines TRDV1 with TRDJ1; perhaps TRDD3 as D (5 bases). Germline CDR1 TSWWSYY, CDR2 QGS. This CDR3 contains 15 residues. Trimming removed 5 bases at V and 10 bases at J, with 23 bases between. Written as DNA, the CDR3 is TGTGCTCTTGGGATTCAGAGGTCGGGGGTTGAGTTACTCATCTTT. This codes for CALGIQRSGVELLIF.

The chain joins TRDV1 to TRDJ1; possible D gene TRDD2, 5 bases. The germline gives CDR1 TSWWSYY, CDR2 QGS. The CDR3 extends over 18 amino acids. Trimming took 0 bases from V and 0 from J, leaving 17 bases between them. CDR3: CALGELSYYMGDTDKLIF. DNA for the CDR3: TGTGCTCTTGGGGAACTATCCTATTATATGGGAGACACCGATAAACTCATCTTT.

This clone was counted a few times. The chain links TRDV1 to TRDJ1; TRDD3 agrees at 10 bases. The V gene's germline CDR1 is TSWWSYY and CDR2 QGS. With 1 base clipped from V and 3 bases from J, the junction kept 5 bases outside the gene matches. This CDR3 contains 16 residues. The CDR3 spells CALGEPLLGDSDKLIF. The CDR3 DNA sequence: TGTGCTCTTGGGGAACCACTACTGGGGGATTCCGATAAACTCATCTTT.

This clone has more than one count but fewer than ten. The rearrangement links TRDV1 to TRDJ1; D possibly corresponds to TRDD3 (5 bases). V was trimmed by 5 bases and J by 8 bases, leaving 15 bases between them. Germline CDR1 and CDR2: TSWWSYY and QGS. This CDR3 region has 13 residues. The DNA for the CDR3 is TGTGCTCTTGGGACCTTATGGGGTCGCAAACTCATCTTT. Translation gives CALGTLWGRKLIF.

The chain uses TRDV1 and TRDJ1; D is uncertain. This CDR3 has 11 residues. Trimming stripped 8 bases from V and 1 base from J, with 5 bases between. Germline CDR1 TSWWSYY, CDR2 QGS. The CDR3: CALLTTDKLIF. In DNA form, the CDR3 reads TGTGCTCTTTTAACCACCGATAAACTCATCTTT.

The table lists this clone with a few counts. V and J are TRDV1 and TRDJ1; 7 bases match TRDD3. The CDR3 sequence is 13 residues long. Germline CDR1 is TSWWSYY and CDR2 is QGS. V gave up 7 bases and J gave up 0 bases; unmatched junction bases: 2. This chain's CDR3 is CALDGGHTDKLIF. CDR3 DNA sequence: TGTGCTCTTGATGGGGGACACACCGATAAACTCATCTTT.

A few counts support this clone. The chain uses TRDV1 and TRDJ1; perhaps TRDD3 as D (5 bases). V dropped 1 base and J dropped 7 bases, with 22 bases sitting between them. This CDR3 has 17 amino acids. CDR1 TSWWSYY and CDR2 QGS come from the germline V gene. The CDR3 nucleotides are TGTGCTCTTGGGGAACGGGGAGGTCTGGGTCCAAGGGGTAAACTCATCTTT. As protein: CALGERGGLGPRGKLIF.

Concerning this clone itself: At one of its ends the junction is not consistent with the germline gene, which may arise from a read error. This chain connects TRDV1 to TRDJ1, with a possible D match to TRDD2 (6 bases). Germline V CDR1 and CDR2: TSWWSYY, QGS. The CDR3 totals 24 residues. CDR3 protein: CALGEESGSYGAWWIFGFVHNLIF. In DNA, the CDR3 is TGTGCTCTTGGGGAAGAGTCAGGCTCCTACGGTGCCTGGTGGATATTCGGTTTTGTCCATAACCTCATCTTT.

V usage is TRDV1 and J usage is TRDJ1, with 10 bases matching TRDD3. This CDR3 contains 22 residues. Germline V CDR1 and CDR2: TSWWSYY, QGS. With 2 bases clipped from V and 4 bases from J, the junction kept 25 bases outside the gene matches. This chain's CDR3 is CALGEGDAMASVLGDPFDKLIF. Written as DNA, the CDR3 is TGTGCTCTTGGGGAAGGGGATGCGATGGCCTCCGTACTGGGGGATCCCTTCGATAAACTCATCTTT.

In this sample, this clone turned up a few times. The chain links TRDV1 to TRDJ1; 10 bases are a match to TRDD3. This CDR3 spans 18 amino acids. Germline values: CDR1 TSWWSYY, CDR2 QGS. The V gene end was trimmed by 2 bases and the J gene end by 4 bases; junction bases not matched to a gene: 13. In DNA, the CDR3 is TGTGCTCTTGGGGAAGGGTCCTCAGGGGGATACGGCTACGATAAACTCATCTTT. Amino acid sequence: CALGEGSSGGYGYDKLIF.

This chain joins TRDV1 and TRDJ1; a possible D gene is TRDD3 (6 bases). V shed 0 bases and J shed 6 bases, with 32 bases lying between them. Germline V gene lookup returns CDR1 TSWWSYY and CDR2 QGS. CDR3 length: 21 amino acids. The CDR3 sequence: CALGELRWPGDHRPLSNKLIF. CDR3 sequence (DNA): TGTGCTCTTGGGGAACTGAGGTGGCCTGGGGATCACCGGCCACTTTCAAATAAACTCATCTTT.

Details on this clone: The junction does not match germline at one end; this may be a read error. The chain recombines TRDV1 with TRDJ1; D might be TRDD3 (6 bases). Per germline, CDR1 TSWWSYY and CDR2 QGS. The CDR3 is 18 amino acids. The CDR3 DNA follows: TGTGCTCTTGGGCTCTGGCGGGGTAGTGAGAGACTGCGGGATAACCTCATCTTT. It specifies CALGLWRGSERLRDNLIF.

The table lists this clone with a few counts. The chain joins TRDV1 to TRDJ1; tentatively, D is TRDD3 (6 bases). The CDR3 totals 19 residues. V lost 1 base and J lost 0, with 21 bases in between. CDR1 and CDR2 from the germline V gene are TSWWSYY and QGS. The CDR3 DNA reads as TGTGCTCTTGGGGAACAACGAGCTAAGGGGGAACGATACACCGATAAACTCATCTTT. The encoded protein is CALGEQRAKGERYTDKLIF.

In this sample, this clone turned up a few times. The chain has TRDV1 and TRDJ1, with 7 bases identical to TRDD3. This CDR3 contains 17 residues. The V gene end was trimmed by 0 bases and the J gene end by 0 bases; junction bases not matched to a gene: 7. Germline V CDR1 and CDR2: TSWWSYY, QGS. The CDR3 region has the DNA TGTGCTCTTGGGGAACTAGAGCGGATACGCCACACCGATAAACTCATCTTT. Translation gives CALGELERIRHTDKLIF.

This clone has more than one count but fewer than ten. This rearrangement joins TRDV1 to TRDJ1; 12 positions agree with TRDD3. J lost 4 bases, V lost 1 base, and 16 bases had no gene match. The CDR3 is 20 amino acids. Germline V gene sequence: CDR1 TSWWSYY, CDR2 QGS. The CDR3 sequence: CALGERRGWSGGYDGDKLIF. As DNA, the CDR3 is TGTGCTCTTGGGGAACGTCGAGGATGGTCTGGGGGATACGATGGCGATAAACTCATCTTT.

This clone was found a few times. V usage is TRDV1 and J usage is TRDJ1, with 9 bases fitting TRDD3. The CDR3 sequence is 21 residues long. Germline values: CDR1 TSWWSYY, CDR2 QGS. Trimming removed 5 bases from V and 0 bases from J; junction bases left unmatched: 22. The DNA of the CDR3 is TGTGCTCTTGGGAGCCCCCTGCGTGTGGGGATACGGGGGGTGTACACCGATAAACTCATCTTT. It codes for CALGSPLRVGIRGVYTDKLIF.